Sequencing of this T cell receptor (beta chain) was carried out in a study of T cell clones after liver transplantation. Study-wide context: Without induction therapy, subjects received standard immunosuppression until 12-24 months post-transplant. Timepoints were pre-transplant, pre-withdrawal, and after withdrawal was completed or failed.

General observations from the study: Rather than being deleted, graft donor-reactive T cells may have moved into the graft.

Method: immunoSEQ multiplex PCR; TCRdb's copy keeps in-frame clones and lacks some. Counted here are around 120,000 clones, roughly nine tenths occurring once; the ten biggest clones make up more than 0.8%. A note on this clone: Antigen unknown. Distinct nucleotide sequences in the sample also encode this CDR3.

The V gene lost 4 bases and the J gene lost 4 bases, with 17 bases spanning the gap. Germline CDR1 reads SGHTA; CDR2 reads FQGNSA. The CDR3 sequence is 15 residues long. The gene calls are TRBV7-2 and TRBJ2-7; possibly TRBD1 or TRBD2 for D (6 bases each). The sample was CD4+ T cells from blood, taken 12 months after liver transplant. The sequence was obtained from a human patient who received a liver transplant. Part of the T cells may come from the graft donor. The CDR3, as DNA: TGTGCCAGCAGCTCTAGATCCGGGGGCGGGTACGAGCAGTACTTC. Translated, it gives CASSSRSGGGYEQYF.